The 20 T cell receptor beta chains listed next were all sequenced from one sample in a study of CD8+CD57+ T cells in acquired aplastic anemia. The use of genomic DNA as template underpinned the TCR beta VDJ and CDR3 profiling. TCRdb reprocessed the reads via MiXCR and lists one record per CDR3 protein. The sample consists of over 150,000 distinct CDR3 sequences, around 63% of them appearing once. CD8+CD57+ cell expansion had been shown by flow cytometry in patients chosen for sequencing. Sequencing was carried out using sorted CD4+, CD8+, or CD8+CD57+ T cells (not recorded which) from PBMCs. Receptors were obtained from a human donor with aplastic anemia.

The chain is built from TRBV7-3 and TRBJ2-3; D may be TRBD1 (6 bases). Between the trimmed V and J ends, which lost 5 bases and 0 bases, there was a span of 15 bases. CDR3 size: 16 residues. Per germline, CDR1 SGHTA and CDR2 FQGTGA. As DNA, the CDR3 is TGTGCCAGCAGCCCAGTCCTAGGGGGTAGCACAGATACGCAGTATTTT. Translation gives CASSPVLGGSTDTQYF.

This clonotype was observed many times. The J gene is TRBJ2-7, the V gene TRBV29-1; maybe TRBD1 (6 bases). The CDR3 runs 14 residues. The germline V gene has CDR1 SQVTM and CDR2 ANQGSEA. The V end was cut by 8 bases, the J end by 4 bases, with 21 bases between. CDR3 protein: CSYTDRTESYEQYF. The CDR3 nucleotides read TGCAGCTATACCGACAGGACAGAGAGTTACGAGCAGTACTTC.

This clonotype was seen a few times. The V and J genes are TRBV30 and TRBJ2-5, with 8 bases matching TRBD1. The CDR3 consists of 14 residues. The J segment lost 1 base and the V segment lost 2 bases, leaving 3 bases of the junction unmatched. Germline CDR1 and CDR2: GTSNPN and SVGIG (reference sequence). DNA of the CDR3: TGTGCCTGGAGTTGGACAGGGAGCCAAGAGACCCAGTACTTC. Encoded protein: CAWSWTGSQETQYF.

The rearrangement uses TRBV15 and TRBJ2-1; TRBD1 aligns across 7 bases. Matching the DNA end better, TRBJ2-5 makes the J call doubtful. The CDR3 covers 19 residues. CDR1 is LNHNV, CDR2 YYDKDF, per germline (reference sequence). For the CDR3, the DNA is TGTGCCACCAGCAGAGAGGCAGGGGGACGGGGTTTCGACCAAGAGACCCAGTACTTC. This gives the protein CATSREAGGRGFDQETQYF.

The V gene is TRBV5-1, the J gene TRBJ1-6; D is possibly TRBD1 (6 bases). V was cut by 0 bases and J by 6 bases, with 13 bases left in between. The CDR3 consists of 16 residues. CDR1 is SGHRS and CDR2 is YFSETQ in the germline V gene. Written as DNA, the CDR3 is TGCGCCAGCAGCTTGGCACCGGGGGCAGGTAATTCACCCCTCCACTTT. It encodes CASSLAPGAGNSPLHF.

With respect to this clonotype: An end of the junction differs from the germline gene, which may be a read error. V usage is TRBV5-4 and J usage is TRBJ2-7; 7 nucleotides line up with TRBD1. The CDR3 is made up of 16 amino acids. CDR1 is SGHNT, CDR2 YYREEE, per germline (reference sequence). The chain's CDR3 is CACSTRTGASFYEQYF. The CDR3 nucleotides are TGTGCCTGCAGCACGAGGACAGGAGCTTCCTTTTACGAGCAGTACTTC.

The chain has TRBV20-1 and TRBJ1-1; 7 positions agree with TRBD1. Germline-derived CDR1 and CDR2 are DFQATT and SNEGSKA (reference sequence). V was clipped by 0 bases and J by 5 bases; unmatched bases: 9. This CDR3 spans 15 amino acids. CDR3 sequence reads: CSARDDQGRGTEAFF. The CDR3 DNA is TGCAGTGCTAGAGATGATCAGGGCAGGGGGACTGAAGCTTTCTTT.

This rearrangement joins TRBV7-2 to TRBJ2-3, with TRBD1 matching 9 bases. After removal of 6 bases from V and 6 bases from J, the junction contained 10 bases not matched to a gene. Germline loops: CDR1 SGHTA, CDR2 FQGNSA. The CDR3 has 15 amino acids. In nucleotides, the CDR3 is TGTGCCAGCAGTTCTACAGGGGGCGCGTTTGATACGCAGTATTTT. Amino acids: CASSSTGGAFDTQYF.

At least ten counts were recorded for this clonotype. This sequence joins TRBV25-1 and TRBJ1-1, with D perhaps TRBD1 (6 bases). Germline CDR1 MGHDK, CDR2 SYGVNS. With 0 bases removed from V and 5 bases from J, the gap between germline ends came to 13 bases. The CDR3 covers 15 residues. In nucleotides, the CDR3 is TGTGCCAGCAGTGAATATAGCAGGGGTCGGACTGAAGCTTTCTTT. As protein: CASSEYSRGRTEAFF.

Of note for this clonotype: One junction end does not reproduce the germline sequence, and a read error may be involved. V and J are TRBV7-9 and TRBJ1-1; TRBD1 aligns across 7 bases. The length of the CDR3 is 13 residues. Germline assignment: CDR1 SEHNR and CDR2 FQNEAQ (reference sequence). CDR3: CASSRDSGTEAFF. Here the CDR3 DNA reads TGTGCCAGCAGCCGGGACAGCGGCACTGAGGCTTTCTTT.

This clonotype came up a few times. The chain links TRBV29-1 to TRBJ2-6; weak D call: TRBD1 (5 bases). V gave up 4 bases and J gave up 0 bases, with 7 bases separating them. Germline loops: CDR1 SQVTM, CDR2 ANQGSEA. There are 14 residues in the CDR3. CDR3 sequence (DNA): TGCAGCGTTGCAGGGATCTCTGGGGCCAACGTCCTGACTTTC. This gives the protein CSVAGISGANVLTF.

This clonotype was observed at least ten times. The chain is built from TRBV9 and TRBJ2-1; D gene uncertain. The length of the CDR3 is 14 residues. V was shortened by 0 bases and J by 9 bases, with 13 bases between the two germline ends. The germline CDR1 and CDR2 sequences are SGDLS and YYNGEE. CDR3 coding DNA: TGTGCCAGCAGCGTAGGGCTAGTTTTTACTGAGCAGTTCTTC. Protein sequence: CASSVGLVFTEQFF.

This clonotype was detected a few times. V usage is TRBV20-1 and J usage is TRBJ1-1; no reliable D call. With 6 bases removed from V and 9 bases from J, the gap between germline ends came to 23 bases. The germline CDR1 and CDR2 sequences are DFQATT and SNEGSKA (reference sequence). The CDR3 length is 14 residues. CDR3 in amino acids: CSAWTEPEASKAFF. In DNA form, the CDR3 reads TGCAGTGCCTGGACGGAGCCCGAGGCGTCAAAAGCTTTCTTT.

V and J are TRBV29-1 and TRBJ2-5; weak D call: TRBD1 (6 bases). Trimming removed 3 bases at V and 9 bases at J, with 17 bases between. This CDR3 is 13 amino acids long. CDR1 SQVTM and CDR2 ANQGSEA come from the germline V gene. The CDR3 is CSVDQGIDQPQYF. CDR3 nucleotide sequence: TGCAGCGTTGATCAGGGGATAGATCAGCCCCAGTACTTC.

This clonotype was found a few times. The V gene is TRBV7-8, the J gene TRBJ1-4; no reliable D call. With 5 bases removed from V and 2 bases from J, the gap between germline ends came to 9 bases. The CDR3 length is 14 residues. Germline CDR1 is SGHVS and CDR2 is FQNEAQ. In DNA, the CDR3 is TGTGCCAGCAGCCCCAGTAGGACTAATGAAAAACTGTTTTTT. This codes for CASSPSRTNEKLFF.

V gene TRBV2 combines with J gene TRBJ2-7, with D possibly matching TRBD1 (6 bases). Trimming removed 6 bases from V and 2 bases from J, with 11 bases in between. Germline CDR1 and CDR2: SNHLY and FYNNEI. The length of the CDR3 is 13 residues. In DNA form, the CDR3 reads TGTGCCAGCAGGCGGACAGAGACCTACGAGCAGTACTTC. Protein sequence: CASRRTETYEQYF.

This clonotype was observed many times. This chain links TRBV7-9 with TRBJ1-6; 8 nucleotides line up with TRBD1. Germline CDR1 SEHNR, CDR2 FQNEAQ (reference sequence). V gave up 5 bases and J gave up 10 bases; unmatched junction bases: 7. CDR3 length equals 14 residues. The DNA of the CDR3 is TGTGCCAGCAGCATCGGACAGGGTGACTCACCCCTCCACTTT. Protein product: CASSIGQGDSPLHF.

Many counts were recorded for this clonotype. V gene TRBV20-1 combines with J gene TRBJ1-2; 7 nucleotides align to TRBD1. Trimming at V came to 5 bases and at J to 1 base, leaving 4 bases not matched to a gene. This CDR3 is 13 amino acids long. Germline loops: CDR1 DFQATT, CDR2 SNEGSKA (reference sequence). The CDR3 DNA sequence: TGCAGTGCTTTTGACAGGGATAACTATGGCTACACCTTC. Translation gives CSAFDRDNYGYTF.

The chain carries TRBV12-3 or TRBV12-4 and TRBJ2-7; D may correspond to TRBD1 or TRBD2 (5 bases each). V was pared by 6 bases and J by 1 base, with 19 bases between. This CDR3 region has 16 residues. CDR3 in amino acids: CASSLGWGSNSYEQYF. CDR3 in DNA: TGTGCCAGCAGCCTAGGGTGGGGGAGTAATTCCTACGAGCAGTACTTC.

By sample share, this clonotype is medium-sized. V is TRBV24-1 and J is TRBJ2-7; 11 nucleotides align to TRBD1. The CDR3 is 16 residues long. V lost 0 bases, J lost 3 bases, and 3 bases stayed unmatched. Germline values: CDR1 KGHDR, CDR2 SFDVKD. CDR3 sequence reads: CATSDLEGQGVYEQYF. The CDR3 DNA sequence: TGTGCCACCAGTGATTTGGAGGGACAGGGGGTCTACGAGCAGTACTTC.